These 17 T cell receptor beta chains were all obtained from the same sample, sequenced in a study of T cell repertoires in cytomegalovirus infection. These receptors lack a known antigen. TCRdb reprocessed the reads via MiXCR and lists one record per CDR3 protein. This sample yields about 110,000 distinct CDR3 sequences, of which over 9% are seen a single time; approximately 33% belongs to the top ten. Sequences were obtained from PBMCs, sequenced either directly or after in vitro stimulation (not recorded which). These TCRs come from a human donor in good health (CMV status not recorded). Some clones in this sample may be carry-over from other donors' samples.

The CDR3: CASSPGTQTVFRDTQYF. The CDR3 DNA reads TGTGCCAGCAGCCCGGGGACCCAGACGGTCTTTCGGGATACGCAGTATTTT. The chain uses TRBV4-2 and TRBJ2-3; the D call may be TRBD1 or TRBD2 (5 bases each). This CDR3 has 17 residues. Germline lookup yields CDR1 LGHNA and CDR2 YNFKEQ. V lost 4 bases, J lost 6 bases, and 23 bases lay in between.

This clonotype was found a few times. This chain links TRBV15 with TRBJ2-1; 12 bases map to TRBD2. Germline CDR1 is LNHNV and CDR2 is YYDKDF (reference sequence). The V and J ends lost 1 base and 4 bases, in that order; junction bases with no gene match: 2. The CDR3 spans 16 residues. CDR3 amino acids: CATSRAGTSGYNEQFF. The CDR3 DNA reads TGTGCCACCAGCAGAGCCGGGACTAGCGGGTACAATGAGCAGTTCTTC.

In its sample, this clonotype was seen many times. The chain combines TRBV7-9 with TRBJ1-6; D not resolved. Trimming cost V 1 base and J 10 bases, with 11 bases left between them. Germline-derived CDR1 and CDR2 are SEHNR and FQNEAQ (reference sequence). CDR3 length: 14 amino acids. The CDR3 bases are TGTGCCAGCAGCTTAGTGGGATACGGATCACCCCTCCACTTT. Translated, it gives CASSLVGYGSPLHF.

Written as DNA, the CDR3 is TGTGCCATCAGTGAGGGTCTAAATCAGCCCCAGCATTTT. Its translation: CAISEGLNQPQHF. The chain uses TRBV10-3 and TRBJ1-5, with unresolved D. Germline CDR1 is ENHRY and CDR2 is SYGVKD. Trimming left V 2 bases short and J 4 bases short, with 6 bases between. The CDR3 is 13 residues long.

This clonotype was counted only a few times. The CDR3 DNA reads TGTGCCAGCAGTTTCGGGCGGGAGCTAGATACGCAGTATTTT. The encoded protein is CASSFGRELDTQYF. This rearrangement joins TRBV27 to TRBJ2-3; 7 positions agree with TRBD2. The CDR3 has 14 residues. After removal of 3 bases from V and 5 bases from J, the junction contained 5 bases not matched to a gene. Germline V gene data show CDR1 as MNHEY and CDR2 as SMNVEV (reference sequence).

This clonotype was counted ten times or more. This chain joins TRBV7-6 and TRBJ2-3; 10 bases agree with TRBD2. CDR3 length: 16 residues. CDR1 and CDR2 from the germline V gene are SGHVS and FNYEAQ. J gave up 4 bases and V 0 bases, and 4 bases lay outside the gene matches. The CDR3 DNA follows: TGTGCCAGCAGCTTAGCCGGGACTAGCGCTTCAGATACGCAGTATTTT. This sequence encodes CASSLAGTSASDTQYF.

This clonotype came up many times. The chain links TRBV6-2 or TRBV6-3 to TRBJ1-2; TRBD1 aligns across 10 bases. The CDR3 is 16 residues long. Germline loops: CDR1 MNHEY, CDR2 SVGEGT. V trimming: 6 bases; J trimming: 8 bases; junction bases outside the gene matches: 15. In DNA, the CDR3 is TGTGCCAGCAGAGAAGTTGGGACAGGGGAGTTGAGAGGCTACACCTTC. This gives the protein CASREVGTGELRGYTF.

This clonotype came up many times. The V and J genes are TRBV12-3 or TRBV12-4 and TRBJ2-7; D gene ambiguous. Trimming left V 2 bases short and J 3 bases short, with 20 bases between. The CDR3 is 17 residues long. Here the CDR3 reads CASSLRARSQPGYEQYF. In nucleotides, the CDR3 is TGTGCCAGCAGTTTAAGGGCCAGATCACAGCCGGGCTACGAGCAGTACTTC.

This clonotype was observed many times. This rearrangement joins TRBV7-2 to TRBJ2-3, with TRBD2 matching 7 bases. CDR1 is SGHTA, CDR2 FQGNSA, per germline. After removal of 1 base from V and 4 bases from J, the junction contained 2 bases not matched to a gene. The CDR3 sequence is 14 residues long. The CDR3, as DNA: TGTGCCAGCAGCTTAGGGGGGGGGGCAGATACGCAGTATTTT. It encodes CASSLGGGADTQYF.

This clonotype was observed a few times. The V and J genes are TRBV19 and TRBJ1-6, with D tentatively TRBD1 (5 bases). This CDR3 contains 14 residues. From germline, CDR1 is LNHDA and CDR2 SQIVND (reference sequence). V was trimmed by 4 bases and J by 5 bases, leaving 9 bases between them. The chain's CDR3 is CASSRQQNNSPLHF. CDR3 in DNA: TGTGCCAGTAGTAGACAGCAGAATAATTCACCCCTCCACTTT.

This clonotype came up many times. The V gene is TRBV7-6, the J gene TRBJ2-4; TRBD2 matches at 9 bases. CDR1 and CDR2 (germline): SGHVS, FNYEAQ. The V and J ends lost 5 bases and 8 bases, in that order; junction bases with no gene match: 4. The CDR3 length is 13 residues. CDR3 in amino acids: CASSQAGGDIQYF. Written as DNA, the CDR3 is TGTGCCAGCAGCCAGGCGGGAGGGGACATTCAGTACTTC.

At least ten counts were recorded for this clonotype. V usage is TRBV25-1 and J usage is TRBJ1-1; TRBD1 matches at 8 bases. The CDR3 runs 15 residues. Trimming took 2 bases from V and 8 from J; bases not matched to a gene: 10. CDR1 and CDR2 from the germline V gene are MGHDK and SYGVNS. CDR3 sequence reads: CASSEPDRVWVEAFF. CDR3 coding DNA: TGTGCCAGCAGTGAACCGGACAGGGTTTGGGTCGAAGCTTTCTTT.

This clonotype was seen repeatedly, ten times or more. This chain joins TRBV7-2 and TRBJ1-1; D call uncertain. The CDR3 length is 15 residues. V was clipped by 2 bases and J by 1 base, with 11 bases between them. Germline V lookup: CDR1 SGHTA, CDR2 FQGNSA. CDR3 sequence: CASSLSAAKNTEAFF. The CDR3 region has the DNA TGTGCCAGCAGCTTATCCGCGGCCAAGAACACTGAAGCTTTCTTT.

This clonotype was detected many times. This chain connects TRBV12-3 or TRBV12-4 to TRBJ2-3; 7 nucleotides match TRBD2. The length of the CDR3 is 15 residues. The junction had 9 bases not matched to a gene; V was cut back by 8 bases and J by 1 base. The CDR3 DNA sequence: TGTGCCAGCGGCCCAGCTAGCGGACGCACAGATACGCAGTATTTT. It codes for CASGPASGRTDTQYF.

Many counts were recorded for this clonotype. The V gene is TRBV12-3 or TRBV12-4, the J gene TRBJ2-1; 9 positions match TRBD2. With 3 bases clipped from V and 2 bases from J, the junction kept 2 bases outside the gene matches. The CDR3 contains 15 residues. The CDR3 DNA is TGTGCCAGCAGTTTTTTAGCGGGAGCCTACAATGAGCAGTTCTTC. Its protein product is CASSFLAGAYNEQFF.

The chain carries TRBV20-1 and TRBJ1-6, with D perhaps TRBD1 (5 bases). V lost 6 bases, J lost 7 bases, and 10 bases lay in between. Germline V gene sequence: CDR1 DFQATT, CDR2 SNEGSKA (reference sequence). This CDR3 spans 12 amino acids. CDR3 in amino acids: CSAAGGNSPLHF. Here the CDR3 DNA reads TGCAGTGCCGCGGGGGGGAATTCACCCCTCCACTTT.

This clonotype was seen repeatedly, ten times or more. This chain joins TRBV5-1 and TRBJ2-3, with TRBD1 matching 9 bases. Germline CDR1 reads SGHRS; CDR2 reads YFSETQ. J gave up 3 bases and V 5 bases, and 7 bases lay outside the gene matches. The CDR3 is 15 amino acids. The CDR3 is CASSVRQGETDTQYF. The DNA of the CDR3 is TGCGCCAGCAGTGTTCGACAGGGGGAAACAGATACGCAGTATTTT.